This passage covers 14 T cell receptor beta chains from one sample sequenced in a study of control samples from healthy donors and cancer patients (dated by TCRdb to about 2020). To prepare the library, the immunoSEQ multiplex PCR assay was applied. TCRdb provides this immuneACCESS table in a form limited to in-frame rearrangements. Some clones are lacking; in checked studies, under half of them reflect an unresolved V gene, and why the rest are absent is not known. The sample profile shows around 79,000 clones; 80% to 95% of them were found once. Of the sample, about 1.3% falls within the top ten clones. The specimen sequenced was PBMCs. These receptors all stem from a woman between 40 and 50 years old with lung cancer.

The chain uses TRBV6-5 and TRBJ2-7; TRBD1 aligns across 8 bases. Germline V lookup: CDR1 MNHEY, CDR2 SVGAGI. The length of the CDR3 is 14 residues. V shed 6 bases, J shed 5 bases, and the junction held 9 bases outside the gene matches. CDR3 bases: TGTGCCAGCAGCCGGGACAGGCGGGCGAACGAGCAGTACTTC. Translation gives CASSRDRRANEQYF.

V and J are TRBV12-3 or TRBV12-4 and TRBJ1-1; D not resolved. CDR3 length equals 13 residues. Trimming shortened V by 3 bases and J by 1 base, and 6 bases separated the two germline ends. The CDR3 here is CASSFNPNTEAFF. The CDR3 coding sequence is TGTGCCAGCAGTTTTAATCCGAACACTGAAGCTTTCTTT.

This rearrangement joins TRBV28 to TRBJ2-2; 9 bases agree with TRBD1. Germline lookup yields CDR1 MDHEN and CDR2 SYDVKM. With 7 bases clipped from V and 4 bases from J, the junction kept 10 bases outside the gene matches. There are 16 residues in the CDR3. The CDR3 region is CASTISGTGTTGELFF. CDR3 coding DNA: TGTGCCAGCACCATTTCTGGGACAGGGACCACCGGGGAGCTGTTTTTT.

The chain combines TRBV3-1 (or the pseudogene TRBV3-2) with TRBJ2-7; TRBD2 matches at 10 bases. This CDR3 contains 15 residues. J was trimmed by 2 bases and V by 3 bases; bases with no gene match: 4. Germline CDR1 reads LGHDT; CDR2 reads YNNKEL (reference sequence). This CDR3 is CASSHWTSGAYEQYF. CDR3 coding DNA: TGTGCCAGCAGCCATTGGACTAGCGGAGCCTACGAGCAGTACTTC.

The V and J genes are TRBV30 and TRBJ1-2, with D perhaps matching TRBD1 (5 bases). The ends were cut back, 2 bases at V and 4 bases at J, with 11 bases in the middle. The CDR3 sequence is 13 residues long. Per germline, CDR1 GTSNPN and CDR2 SVGIG (reference sequence). In nucleotides, the CDR3 is TGTGCCTGGAGTTCAACGGGGACCTATGGCTACACCTTC. Translation: CAWSSTGTYGYTF.

This chain joins TRBV4-1 and TRBJ2-1, with D possibly matching TRBD2 (6 bases). V shed 1 base and J shed 0 bases, with 13 bases lying between them. The germline gives CDR1 MGHRA, CDR2 YSYEKL. The CDR3 totals 17 residues. For the CDR3, the DNA is TGCGCCAGCAGCCAAGGTCCGGGGGTAAGCTCCTACAATGAGCAGTTCTTC. Translating it yields CASSQGPGVSSYNEQFF.

The rearrangement links TRBV24-1 to TRBJ1-1; D uncertain. Germline assignment: CDR1 KGHDR and CDR2 SFDVKD. This CDR3 contains 13 residues. The V end lost 4 bases, the J end lost 3 bases, and 8 bases lay between the germline ends. DNA for the CDR3: TGTGCCACCAGTGACTCTTTTTACACTGAAGCTTTCTTT. Its protein product is CATSDSFYTEAFF.

The chain recombines TRBV5-1 with TRBJ1-2, with TRBD1 as a possible D gene (6 bases). The V end was cut by 0 bases, the J end by 6 bases, with 18 bases between. The length of the CDR3 is 16 residues. Germline V gene sequence: CDR1 SGHRS, CDR2 YFSETQ. The CDR3 sequence: CASSLDGPPGENGYTF. Written as DNA, the CDR3 is TGCGCCAGCAGCTTGGATGGCCCCCCAGGGGAAAATGGCTACACCTTC.

The rearrangement joins TRBV5-8 to TRBJ2-3, with 7 nucleotides matching TRBD1. Losses at the gene ends were 4 bases for V and 5 bases for J; bases not matched to a gene: 13. The germline V gene has CDR1 SGHTS and CDR2 YDEGEE. This CDR3 has 16 residues. Here the CDR3 reads CASSELVSRGKDTQYF. The CDR3 coding sequence is TGTGCCAGCAGCGAGCTTGTGTCCAGGGGGAAAGATACGCAGTATTTT.

V is TRBV5-6 and J is TRBJ1-2; D ambiguous. V was clipped by 5 bases and J by 8 bases, with 16 bases between them. CDR3 length equals 13 residues. Per germline, CDR1 SGHDT and CDR2 YYEEEE. The DNA of the CDR3 is TGTGCCAGCAGGACCTGGGGTGCGGAGGGCTACACCTTC. This gives the protein CASRTWGAEGYTF. The variable domain in full, completed from reference TRBV5-6 and TRBJ1-2, reads DAGVTQSPTHLIKTRGQQVTLRCSPKSGHDTVSWYQQALGQGPQFIFQYYEEEERQRGNFPDRFSGHQFPNYSSELNVNALLLGDSALYLCASRTWGAEGYTFGSGTRLTVV.

The rearrangement uses TRBV4-1 and TRBJ2-4, with D perhaps being TRBD1 or TRBD2 (6 bases each). Trimming removed 1 base from V and 2 bases from J, with 18 bases in between. Germline loops: CDR1 MGHRA, CDR2 YSYEKL. CDR3 size: 18 residues. The CDR3 sequence is CASSQGRIEGGTKNIQYF. CDR3 in DNA: TGCGCCAGCAGCCAAGGTCGCATCGAGGGGGGAACCAAAAACATTCAGTACTTC.

This clone was found once. CDR3 coding DNA: TGCGCCAGCAGCTTGGGGACAGGGGGCTCCTACGAGCAGTACTTC. Amino acids: CASSLGTGGSYEQYF. The chain couples TRBV5-1 to TRBJ2-7, with 10 nucleotides matching TRBD1. Germline loops: CDR1 SGHRS, CDR2 YFSETQ. The CDR3 contains 15 residues. V gave up 0 bases and J gave up 0 bases; unmatched junction bases: 0.

The V gene is TRBV7-8, the J gene TRBJ2-6; D possibly matches TRBD1 or TRBD2 (5 bases each). The length of the CDR3 is 16 residues. V was cut by 4 bases and J by 2 bases, with 12 bases left in between. Germline V CDR1 and CDR2: SGHVS, FQNEAQ. CDR3 coding DNA: TGTGCCAGCAGCTCCAGTGTGGGGGCTGGGGCCAACGTCCTGACTTTC. Translating it yields CASSSSVGAGANVLTF.

This clone was seen more than once but under ten times. The rearrangement joins TRBV7-2 to TRBJ1-1; D is unresolved. This CDR3 has 13 amino acids. Germline-derived CDR1 and CDR2 are SGHTA and FQGNSA. Deletions cut 7 bases from V and 3 bases from J, with 12 bases between. The CDR3 is CASTSARDTEAFF. For the CDR3, the DNA is TGTGCCAGCACCTCCGCCCGGGACACTGAAGCTTTCTTT.